These 23 T cell receptor beta chains were all obtained from the same sample, sequenced in a study of blood T cell repertoires in COVID-19. Assay: immunoSEQ multiplex PCR; the TCRdb copy retains only in-frame clones and omits some. The table records tens of thousands of clones, around four fifths of them present only once. Sequenced: peripheral blood. The receptor source for this set is a man in his fifties or sixties with active COVID-19.

V gene TRBV10-3 combines with J gene TRBJ2-3, with a weak D call TRBD2 (6 bases). Trimming pared 6 bases from V and 1 base from J, leaving 11 bases between. CDR1 and CDR2 from the germline V gene are ENHRY and SYGVKD. This CDR3 contains 14 residues. CDR3 protein: CAISAGGGTDTQYF. The CDR3 bases are TGTGCCATCAGCGCAGGAGGGGGCACAGATACGCAGTATTTT.

CDR3 nucleotides: TGCGCCAGCAGCTTAGGACAGGGCCGTGGCTACACCTTC. Amino acids: CASSLGQGRGYTF. The chain carries TRBV5-1 and TRBJ1-2; 8 bases line up with TRBD1. The junction had 4 bases not matched to a gene; V was cut back by 2 bases and J by 7 bases. Germline-derived CDR1 and CDR2 are SGHRS and YFSETQ. This CDR3 spans 13 amino acids.

This clone has just a few counts. This chain links TRBV11-2 with TRBJ2-1; D is perhaps TRBD2 (6 bases). Trimming cost V 6 bases and J 3 bases, with 9 bases left between them. This CDR3 is 13 amino acids long. The V gene's germline CDR1 is SGHAT and CDR2 FQNNGV. CDR3: CASRHGGYNEQFF. The CDR3 DNA is TGTGCCAGCAGACACGGGGGCTACAATGAGCAGTTCTTC. Using reference TRBV11-2 and TRBJ2-1 for the parts outside the CDR3, the full variable domain is EAGVAQSPRYKIIEKRQSVAFWCNPISGHATLYWYQQILGQGPKLLIQFQNNGVVDDSQLPKDRFSAERLKGVDSTLKIQPAKLEDSAVYLCASRHGGYNEQFFGPGTRLTVL.

The chain uses TRBV5-1 and TRBJ1-5, with D possibly being TRBD1 (5 bases). This CDR3 is built from 14 residues. V was shortened by 0 bases and J by 5 bases, with 9 bases between the two germline ends. Germline V gene sequence: CDR1 SGHRS, CDR2 YFSETQ. The CDR3 spells CASSLEAGHQPQHF. The CDR3 region has the DNA TGCGCCAGCAGCTTGGAGGCAGGGCATCAGCCCCAGCATTTT.

This chain uses TRBV7-2 with TRBJ1-2; TRBD1 agrees at 11 bases. Germline V lookup: CDR1 SGHTA, CDR2 FQGNSA. Trimming cost V 1 base and J 8 bases; bases outside gene matches: 6. This CDR3 region has 15 residues. CDR3 sequence reads: CASSLGRTGGVGYTF. As DNA, the CDR3 is TGTGCCAGCAGCTTAGGTCGGACAGGGGGCGTCGGCTACACCTTC.

This clone was picked up a small number of times. This chain uses TRBV10-3 with TRBJ2-5, with TRBD2 identical over 9 bases. Per the germline V gene, CDR1 is ENHRY and CDR2 is SYGVKD. The CDR3 runs to 16 residues. The junction had 6 bases not matched to a gene; V was cut back by 0 bases and J by 4 bases. The chain's CDR3 is CAISESGGGAAETQYF. CDR3 bases: TGTGCCATCAGTGAGTCAGGCGGGGGGGCCGCAGAGACCCAGTACTTC.

This chain uses TRBV7-9 with TRBJ2-1; no clear D. Trimming stripped 5 bases from V and 9 bases from J, with 14 bases between. From germline, CDR1 is SEHNR and CDR2 FQNEAQ (reference sequence). This CDR3 is built from 13 residues. This CDR3 reads CASSPPPKSEQFF. CDR3 bases: TGTGCCAGCAGCCCGCCGCCTAAGTCTGAGCAGTTCTTC.

This clone was recorded only once. V usage is TRBV29-1 and J usage is TRBJ1-1; maybe TRBD1 (5 bases). This CDR3 region has 12 residues. Germline values: CDR1 SQVTM, CDR2 ANQGSEA. Between the trimmed V and J ends, which lost 6 bases and 4 bases, there was a span of 12 bases. For the CDR3, the DNA is TGCAGCGTCAGCCGGGGGAGCACTGAAGCTTTCTTT. As protein: CSVSRGSTEAFF.

The chain joins TRBV29-1 to TRBJ2-1; 7 nucleotides agree with TRBD2. Germline lookup yields CDR1 SQVTM and CDR2 ANQGSEA. V lost 4 bases to trimming and J lost 4 bases; unmatched junction nucleotides: 13. This CDR3 comprises 16 residues. CDR3 in amino acids: CSVGLAGTHIYNEQFF. CDR3 DNA sequence: TGCAGCGTTGGTTTAGCGGGCACCCATATTTACAATGAGCAGTTCTTC.

V and J are TRBV19 and TRBJ2-7; TRBD1 matches 10 bases. CDR3 length: 14 residues. Germline CDR1 LNHDA, CDR2 SQIVND (reference sequence). J lost 4 bases, V lost 5 bases, and 5 bases had no gene match. In DNA form, the CDR3 reads TGTGCCAGTAGTGGAACGGGACAGGGGTACGAGCAGTACTTC. It specifies CASSGTGQGYEQYF.

This rearrangement joins TRBV5-1 to TRBJ2-7; 8 bases match TRBD2. Germline-derived CDR1 and CDR2 are SGHRS and YFSETQ. With 0 bases clipped from V and 5 bases from J, the junction kept 10 bases outside the gene matches. The CDR3 extends over 16 amino acids. CDR3 in amino acids: CASSLGGSGSYHEQYF. The CDR3 DNA is TGCGCCAGCAGCTTGGGGGGAAGCGGGAGCTACCACGAGCAGTACTTC.

The V call is TRBV7-8, the J call TRBJ2-3; the match to TRBD2 covers 12 bases. J was trimmed by 2 bases and V by 3 bases; bases with no gene match: 3. The germline V gene has CDR1 SGHVS and CDR2 FQNEAQ. This CDR3 is 16 amino acids long. The CDR3 loop is CASSLTSGGPTDTQYF. The DNA for the CDR3 is TGTGCCAGCAGCTTGACTAGCGGGGGCCCCACAGATACGCAGTATTTT. Full variable domain (rest looked up from reference TRBV7-8 and TRBJ2-3): GAGVSQSPRYKVAKRGQDVALRCDPISGHVSLFWYQQALGQGPEFLTYFQNEAQLDKSGLPSDRFFAERPEGSVSTLKIQRTQQEDSAVYLCASSLTSGGPTDTQYFGPGTRLTVL.

This rearrangement joins TRBV28 to TRBJ1-1, with unresolved D. This CDR3 contains 15 residues. Trimming stripped 2 bases from V and 5 bases from J, with 15 bases between. Germline values: CDR1 MDHEN, CDR2 SYDVKM. The CDR3 is CASSLAGRYITEAFF. CDR3 bases: TGTGCCAGCAGTTTAGCGGGTAGATATATAACTGAAGCTTTCTTT.

V and J are TRBV5-1 and TRBJ1-1, with 7 bases identical to TRBD1. The V gene end was trimmed by 0 bases and the J gene end by 0 bases; junction bases not matched to a gene: 2. Germline V gene data show CDR1 as SGHRS and CDR2 as YFSETQ. The CDR3 spans 15 residues. CDR3 residues: CASSLDGTVNTEAFF. The CDR3 nucleotides read TGCGCCAGCAGCTTGGATGGGACAGTGAACACTGAAGCTTTCTTT.

This chain connects TRBV27 to TRBJ2-1; no firm D call. The CDR3 runs 13 residues. CDR1 is MNHEY and CDR2 is SMNVEV in the germline V gene (reference sequence). V gave up 3 bases and J gave up 9 bases, with 12 bases separating them. The CDR3 nucleotides read TGTGCCAGCAGTTTTTCACGGGTTGGTGAGCAGTTCTTC. Its translation is CASSFSRVGEQFF.

The J gene is TRBJ2-7, the V gene TRBV6-5; TRBD1 aligns across 9 bases. Trimming removed 5 bases from V and 5 bases from J; junction bases left unmatched: 7. This CDR3 has 14 amino acids. Germline V gene data show CDR1 as MNHEY and CDR2 as SVGAGI. The CDR3 DNA reads as TGTGCCAGCAGTCGAACGGACAGGGGCGACGAGCAGTACTTC. It is translated as CASSRTDRGDEQYF.

The chain combines TRBV18 with TRBJ1-1, with TRBD1 matching over 10 bases. CDR3 length: 14 residues. V trimming: 4 bases; J trimming: 5 bases; junction bases outside the gene matches: 4. Germline V gene data show CDR1 as KGHSH and CDR2 as LQKENI. The DNA of the CDR3 is TGTGCCAGCTCACGGGACAGGGGTGATACTGAAGCTTTCTTT. Protein product: CASSRDRGDTEAFF.

The chain recombines TRBV19 with TRBJ2-7, with 8 bases that match TRBD2. Losses at the gene ends were 3 bases for V and 3 bases for J; bases not matched to a gene: 7. The CDR3 covers 15 residues. CDR1 is LNHDA, CDR2 SQIVND, per germline (reference sequence). CDR3 nucleotide sequence: TGTGCCAGTAGTATGGCGCGGGGGGTCCTCTACGAGCAGTACTTC. Protein: CASSMARGVLYEQYF.

The chain carries TRBV6-5 and TRBJ2-3, with D perhaps matching TRBD1 (5 bases). CDR1 is MNHEY and CDR2 is SVGAGI in the germline V gene. The V end was cut by 0 bases, the J end by 5 bases, with 6 bases between. CDR3 size: 13 residues. As DNA, the CDR3 is TGTGCCAGCAGTTACTCGCAGGGAGATACGCAGTATTTT. Protein sequence: CASSYSQGDTQYF.

This chain uses TRBV11-3 with TRBJ2-1; maybe TRBD2 (7 bases). The CDR3 spans 16 residues. Looked up from germline, CDR1 is SGHNT and CDR2 is YENEEA. Trimming left V 3 bases short and J 6 bases short, with 18 bases between. This chain's CDR3 is CASSFKGGTLSNEQFF. CDR3 coding DNA: TGTGCCAGCAGCTTTAAGGGGGGGACGCTTTCCAATGAGCAGTTCTTC.

V and J are TRBV2 and TRBJ1-5; TRBD1 agrees at 7 bases. Trimming cost V 7 bases and J 1 base; bases outside gene matches: 13. The V gene's germline CDR1 is SNHLY and CDR2 FYNNEI. CDR3 length: 17 residues. The CDR3 here is CASTRDSPTLSNQPQHF. CDR3 DNA sequence: TGTGCCAGCACAAGGGACAGCCCCACCTTAAGCAATCAGCCCCAGCATTTT.

The rearrangement uses TRBV30 and TRBJ1-1, with D perhaps matching TRBD1 (5 bases). In germline, CDR1 is GTSNPN, CDR2 SVGIG (reference sequence). The V end lost 0 bases, the J end lost 0 bases, and 11 bases lay between the germline ends. This CDR3 has 15 amino acids. CDR3 amino acids: CAWSVIRDLNTEAFF. CDR3 bases: TGTGCCTGGAGTGTCATCAGGGACTTGAACACTGAAGCTTTCTTT. Supplemented by reference TRBV30 and TRBJ1-1, the full variable domain reads SQTIHQWPATLVQPVGSPLSLECTVEGTSNPNLYWYRQAAGRGLQLLFYSVGIGQISSEVPQNLSASRPQDRQFILSSKKLLLSDSGFYLCAWSVIRDLNTEAFFGQGTRLTVV.

The CDR3 region is CASSLSGANVLTF. The DNA for the CDR3 is TGTGCCAGCAGCCTATCTGGGGCCAACGTCCTGACTTTC. The genes are TRBV11-3 and TRBJ2-6; D gene ambiguous. The V end lost 5 bases, the J end lost 1 base, and 3 bases lay between the germline ends. This CDR3 spans 13 amino acids. Germline V gene data show CDR1 as SGHNT and CDR2 as YENEEA.